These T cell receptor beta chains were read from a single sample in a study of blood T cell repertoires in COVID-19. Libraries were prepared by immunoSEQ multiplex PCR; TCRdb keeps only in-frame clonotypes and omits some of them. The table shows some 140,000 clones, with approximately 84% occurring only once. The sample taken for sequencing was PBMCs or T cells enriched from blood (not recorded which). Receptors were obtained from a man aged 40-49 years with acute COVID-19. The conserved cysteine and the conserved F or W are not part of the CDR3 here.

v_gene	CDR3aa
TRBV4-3	ASSQDGTVPKGYT
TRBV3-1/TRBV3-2	ASSQEGGVLETQY
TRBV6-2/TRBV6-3	ASSYSGTEYYGYT
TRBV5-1	ASSQSQETQY
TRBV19	ASKSQGLSYGYT
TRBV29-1	SVIQGPEAF
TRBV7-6	ASSLGAGVSQETQY
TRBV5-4	ASSSGLAGGRTGELF
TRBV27	ASSLALGQGANVLT
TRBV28	ASATLRGSNYGYT
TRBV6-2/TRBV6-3	ASSYSGTSSETQY
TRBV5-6	ASSLASTDTQY
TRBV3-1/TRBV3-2	ASSQEVGRTEQF
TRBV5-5	ASSLGDRNSRGYT
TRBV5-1	ASSLEGVMNTEAF
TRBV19	ASSPGENSNQPQH
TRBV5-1	ASSIGTGDYEQY
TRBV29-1	SATVSGANVLT
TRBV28	ASSPPGRVTEAF
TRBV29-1	SVSGGGNTIY
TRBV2	ASSPPGSYNSPLH
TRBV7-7	ASSRLRQGGETQY
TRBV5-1	ASSLSGPYNSPLH
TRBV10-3	AISEASGDTQY
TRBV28	AAGTGASGNTIY
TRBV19	ASSIAGRANEKLF
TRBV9	AMHGQNIRPQH